Below are 23 T cell receptor beta chains sequenced from a single sample in a study of CD8 T cells in ankylosing spondylitis. TCRdb passed the 5' RACE reads through MiXCR, listing each CDR3 protein once. Of around 150,000 distinct CDR3 sequences in the sample, under 45% were seen once. The sample comprised synovial fluid, either unsorted or a sorted T cell fraction (not recorded which). The receptors come from a male donor with ankylosing spondylitis.

The rearrangement uses TRBV12-3 or TRBV12-4 and TRBJ1-4; D remains ambiguous. Trimming left V 1 base short and J 1 base short, with 13 bases between. The CDR3 loop spans 17 amino acids. Here the CDR3 reads CASSLVASWGTNEKLFF. CDR3 bases: TGTGCCAGCAGTTTAGTCGCTTCGTGGGGAACTAATGAAAAACTGTTTTTT.

The V gene is TRBV6-1, the J gene TRBJ1-1; D is undetermined. Per the germline V gene, CDR1 is MNHNS and CDR2 is SASEGT. Trimming took 5 bases from V and 1 from J, leaving 8 bases between them. The CDR3 sequence is 13 residues long. The CDR3 DNA reads TGTGCCAGCAGTCCGCAATGGAACACTGAAGCTTTCTTT. This gives the protein CASSPQWNTEAFF.

V and J are TRBV10-3 and TRBJ2-1; a weak D match, TRBD1 (5 bases). The V end lost 6 bases, the J end lost 1 base, and 19 bases lay between the germline ends. The germline V gene has CDR1 ENHRY and CDR2 SYGVKD. The CDR3 has 17 amino acids. The CDR3 DNA is TGTGCCATCAGAGGAAATCCTGACAGCGCTTCCTACAATGAGCAGTTCTTC. It codes for CAIRGNPDSASYNEQFF.

V is TRBV27 and J is TRBJ1-6; 9 nucleotides align to TRBD1. The V and J ends lost 6 bases and 5 bases, in that order; junction bases with no gene match: 5. The CDR3 runs 15 residues. The V gene's germline CDR1 is MNHEY and CDR2 SMNVEV (reference sequence). In DNA, the CDR3 is TGTGCCAGCAGGGCATGGACAGGGGATAATTCACCCCTCCACTTT. Translated: CASRAWTGDNSPLHF.

Only a few counts were recorded for this clonotype. The chain joins TRBV7-2 to TRBJ2-1; 11 bases align to TRBD2. The germline CDR1 and CDR2 sequences are SGHTA and FQGNSA. The CDR3 consists of 18 residues. The J segment lost 4 bases and the V segment lost 0 bases, leaving 8 bases of the junction unmatched. The CDR3 region has the DNA TGTGCCAGCAGCTTAGCCGTCGGGGCTAGCGGGAGGTACAATGAGCAGTTCTTC. Translating it yields CASSLAVGASGRYNEQFF.

This chain links TRBV7-3 with TRBJ2-1; D call uncertain. The germline gives CDR1 SGHTA, CDR2 FQGTGA. The CDR3 is made up of 13 amino acids. Between the trimmed V and J ends, which lost 1 base and 5 bases, there was a span of 6 bases. The CDR3 spells CASSLIGDNEQFF. CDR3 bases: TGTGCCAGCAGCTTAATAGGTGACAATGAGCAGTTCTTC.

This clonotype was observed many times. The genes are TRBV4-1 and TRBJ2-2; possible D gene TRBD1, 5 bases. V lost 4 bases and J lost 0, with 12 bases in between. The germline V gene encodes CDR1 MGHRA and CDR2 YSYEKL. CDR3 length: 16 residues. This CDR3 reads CASSPYRSPNTGELFF. DNA for the CDR3: TGCGCCAGCAGCCCATACAGGTCGCCGAACACCGGGGAGCTGTTTTTT.

This clonotype was recorded many times. This chain connects TRBV2 to TRBJ2-2, with 7 nucleotides matching TRBD1. CDR3 length: 16 amino acids. With V trimmed by 3 bases and J by 5 bases, 9 bases remained unmatched. CDR1 and CDR2 from the germline V gene are SNHLY and FYNNEI. The CDR3 DNA is TGTGCCAGCAGTGATAGTCGGGACAGAAGTACCGGGGAGCTGTTTTTT. It specifies CASSDSRDRSTGELFF.

This sequence joins TRBV12-3 or TRBV12-4 and TRBJ1-6; D is unresolved. The CDR3 loop spans 17 amino acids. Trimming took 6 bases from V and 8 from J, leaving 23 bases between them. DNA of the CDR3: TGTGCCAGCAGCCGCCGTCGAGGACCTCTAGTTCATTCACCCCTCCACTTT. Protein: CASSRRRGPLVHSPLHF.

This clonotype has ten or more counts. This chain links TRBV12-3 or TRBV12-4 with TRBJ2-1, with unresolved D. This CDR3 contains 15 residues. V was clipped by 3 bases and J by 0 bases, with 9 bases between them. DNA of the CDR3: TGTGCCAGCAGTTTCCGGAGCAGCTCCTACAATGAGCAGTTCTTC. It yields the protein CASSFRSSSYNEQFF.

This clonotype was observed a few times. The chain has TRBV5-1 and TRBJ1-1, with a weak D call TRBD1 (5 bases). The V gene lost 4 bases and the J gene lost 0 bases, with 13 bases spanning the gap. This CDR3 has 15 residues. Per germline, CDR1 SGHRS and CDR2 YFSETQ. Written as DNA, the CDR3 is TGCGCCAGCAGCCCACTGGACACCATGAACACTGAAGCTTTCTTT. Translation: CASSPLDTMNTEAFF.

This clonotype was detected a few times. V usage is TRBV6-2 or TRBV6-3 and J usage is TRBJ2-1; TRBD2 might be the D (5 bases). CDR3 size: 16 residues. Per germline, CDR1 MNHEY and CDR2 SVGEGT. V lost 6 bases and J lost 0, with 15 bases in between. The CDR3 region has the DNA TGTGCCAGCAGCCTTTTAACTAGGAGCTCCTACAATGAGCAGTTCTTC. It encodes CASSLLTRSSYNEQFF.

The chain is built from TRBV6-1 and TRBJ2-5; D possibly corresponds to TRBD2 (6 bases). The germline V gene encodes CDR1 MNHNS and CDR2 SASEGT. The CDR3 contains 15 residues. Trimming pared 1 base from V and 5 bases from J, leaving 14 bases between. The CDR3 sequence is CASSEVHLREETQYF. In nucleotides, the CDR3 is TGTGCCAGCAGTGAAGTCCATCTTCGGGAGGAGACCCAGTACTTC.

The chain is built from TRBV12-3 or TRBV12-4 and TRBJ2-5; TRBD1 matches 10 bases. The CDR3 is 16 amino acids. Trimming removed 7 bases from V and 3 bases from J; junction bases left unmatched: 11. The CDR3 sequence: CASTRPGQGREETQYF. CDR3 DNA: TGTGCCAGCACGCGCCCGGGACAGGGGAGAGAAGAGACCCAGTACTTC.

This clonotype was picked up a small number of times. The V call is TRBV11-2, the J call TRBJ2-1, with 10 bases matching TRBD1. V lost 5 bases, J lost 3 bases, and 7 bases stayed unmatched. This CDR3 region has 16 residues. CDR1 is SGHAT and CDR2 is FQNNGV in the germline V gene. The CDR3 reads CASSGPGQGLYNEQFF. CDR3 DNA: TGTGCCAGCAGCGGCCCGGGACAGGGGCTCTACAATGAGCAGTTCTTC.

This clonotype showed up just a few times. The rearrangement joins TRBV6-6 to TRBJ1-2; D is uncertain. The CDR3 is 13 residues long. Germline CDR1 reads MNHNY; CDR2 reads SVGAGI (reference sequence). The germline V and J ends were trimmed by 3 bases and 2 bases, with 7 bases remaining between them. The CDR3 loop is CASSYTRNYGYTF. CDR3 nucleotides: TGTGCCAGCAGTTATACCCGGAACTATGGCTACACCTTC.

The V and J genes are TRBV5-1 and TRBJ2-2; the D gene could be TRBD1 or TRBD2 (5 bases each). Per germline, CDR1 SGHRS and CDR2 YFSETQ. The CDR3 consists of 15 residues. V shed 1 base and J shed 10 bases, with 17 bases lying between them. The CDR3 region is CASSLWGSAWVELFF. CDR3 DNA: TGCGCCAGCAGCTTGTGGGGGTCCGCCTGGGTGGAGCTGTTTTTT.

This clonotype was seen more than once but under ten times. The chain links TRBV27 to TRBJ2-7, with TRBD1 matching 10 bases. The CDR3 has 14 amino acids. The germline gives CDR1 MNHEY, CDR2 SMNVEV (reference sequence). V was clipped by 5 bases and J by 6 bases; unmatched bases: 7. For the CDR3, the DNA is TGTGCCAGCAGTCTCCGACAGGGGGCAGGCGAGCAGTACTTC. The encoded protein is CASSLRQGAGEQYF.

This clonotype was recorded only once. This chain joins TRBV4-1 and TRBJ1-2; D perhaps matches TRBD1 (5 bases). V was shortened by 2 bases and J by 2 bases, with 15 bases between the two germline ends. The CDR3 is 16 amino acids. CDR1 and CDR2 (germline): MGHRA, YSYEKL. In DNA, the CDR3 is TGCGCCAGCAGCCAAATACCGGGACGGCTAAACTATGGCTACACCTTC. Translating gives CASSQIPGRLNYGYTF.

This clonotype was seen only a few times. This chain joins TRBV6-2 or TRBV6-3 and TRBJ1-5; 7 bases map to TRBD1. The CDR3 is 18 amino acids. Germline V lookup: CDR1 MNHEY, CDR2 SVGEGT. The junction had 10 bases not matched to a gene; V was cut back by 0 bases and J by 2 bases. CDR3 nucleotide sequence: TGTGCCAGCAGTTACTCTCGTCAGGGGGAGATCGGCAATCAGCCCCAGCATTTT. Translated: CASSYSRQGEIGNQPQHF.

V gene TRBV18 combines with J gene TRBJ1-1; TRBD1 matches 7 bases. Germline V gives CDR1 KGHSH, CDR2 LQKENI. The V and J ends lost 3 bases and 2 bases, in that order; junction bases with no gene match: 9. The CDR3 length is 16 residues. The CDR3: CASSPLYRDRNTEAFF. The CDR3 DNA follows: TGTGCCAGCTCACCCCTATACCGGGACAGAAACACTGAAGCTTTCTTT. Variable domain in full (rest from reference TRBV18 and TRBJ1-1): NAGVMQNPRHLVRRRGQEARLRCSPMKGHSHVYWYRQLPEEGLKFMVYLQKENIIDESGMPKERFSAEFPKEGPSILRIQQVVRGDSAAYFCASSPLYRDRNTEAFFGQGTRLTVV.

This rearrangement joins TRBV9 to TRBJ2-1, with 9 positions matching TRBD2. The germline V gene has CDR1 SGDLS and CDR2 YYNGEE. The V segment lost 0 bases and the J segment 4 bases; nucleotides outside the gene matches: 5. The CDR3 spans 16 residues. The CDR3 nucleotides are TGTGCCAGCAGCGTAGATAGCGGGAGATCATACAATGAGCAGTTCTTC. Amino acid sequence: CASSVDSGRSYNEQFF.

This clonotype was seen more than once but under ten times. This chain uses TRBV7-2 with TRBJ2-2, with D tentatively TRBD2 (5 bases). Per the germline V gene, CDR1 is SGHTA and CDR2 is FQGNSA. Between the trimmed V and J ends, which lost 5 bases and 6 bases, there was a span of 19 bases. The CDR3 runs to 16 residues. For the CDR3, the DNA is TGTGCCAGCAGCCCTCACGTGGGAGAAAAACCCGGGGAGCTGTTTTTT. It codes for CASSPHVGEKPGELFF.